This T cell receptor beta chain was recorded in a study of blood T cell repertoires in COVID-19. Sequenced by immunoSEQ multiplex PCR; TCRdb stores in-frame clones only, minus some. The sample records some 220,000 clones, around 80% being singletons. V lost 8 bases and J 0 bases, leaving 5 bases between the germline ends. Germline V gene data show CDR1 as SEHNR and CDR2 as FQNEAQ (reference sequence). The CDR3 is 11 amino acids. This TCR was sampled from a woman older than 75 with active or convalescent COVID-19. The rearrangement uses TRBV7-9 and TRBJ2-7, with D perhaps TRBD2 (5 bases). Sequencing used peripheral blood. The CDR3 reads CASEGSYEQYF. The CDR3 DNA follows: TGTGCCAGCGAGGGCTCCTACGAGCAGTACTTC.